This T cell receptor beta chain was recorded in a study of blood T cell repertoires in COVID-19. Produced via immunoSEQ multiplex PCR; TCRdb's table is partial and in-frame only. This table has more than 150,000 clones, approximately 80% appearing once. The CDR3 is 14 amino acids. Germline lookup yields CDR1 SGHRS and CDR2 YFSETQ. V was pared by 0 bases and J by 3 bases, with 9 bases between. The participants were between about 18 and 90 years old and came from under 25 US areas. Either two negative PCRs, clearance, or symptom resolution qualified Cohort 3 donors as recovered. The sample taken for sequencing was PBMCs or T cells enriched from blood (not recorded which). The receptor comes from a woman aged 55-69 years who had recovered from COVID-19. The gene calls are TRBV5-1 and TRBJ2-5; a possible D gene is TRBD1 (5 bases). The DNA for the CDR3 is TGCGCCAGCAGCTTGGCCCCAGGGAAAGAGACCCAGTACTTC. Protein product: CASSLAPGKETQYF.